Following are 7 T cell receptor beta chains from one sample sequenced in a study of cytomegalovirus exposure and HLA in healthy donors listed by TCRdb under 2017. The library was built by means of the immunoSEQ multiplex PCR assay. For the multiplex PCR, a mixture combining 60 forward primers for TCR Vbeta segments and 13 reverse primers for TCR Jbeta segments was used. The table comes from immuneACCESS by way of TCRdb, which keeps in-frame sequences with V and J called. Part of the clones is missing from these tables; in studies checked, under half for an unresolved V gene and the rest for unknown reasons. The sample records about 220,000 clones, 70% to 80% of which are singletons. 1.5% to 2% of the sample belongs to the ten largest clones. The sequencing sample was made of PBMCs. The receptors here all came from a young woman in good health and CMV-seronegative.

The chain has TRBV18 and TRBJ1-4, with no clear D. The CDR3 is made up of 14 amino acids. Germline CDR1 KGHSH, CDR2 LQKENI. Trimming cost V 3 bases and J 0 bases, with 5 bases left between them. The CDR3, as DNA: TGTGCCAGCTCACCGGGCTCAACTAATGAAAAACTGTTTTTT. Translation gives CASSPGSTNEKLFF.

This clone was picked up a small number of times. At one of its ends the junction is not consistent with the germline gene, which may arise from a read error. This chain connects TRBV7-8 to TRBJ2-1; TRBD2 matches 16 bases. CDR1 is SGHVS and CDR2 is FQNEAQ in the germline V gene. The CDR3 extends over 18 amino acids. CDR3 bases: TGTGCCATCAGCTTAGCGCGGGGGACTAGCGGGAGGGGCGATGAGCAGTTCTTC. Protein: CAISLARGTSGRGDEQFF.

The chain has TRBV25-1 and TRBJ2-7; TRBD1 might be the D (5 bases). Trimming took 5 bases from V and 3 from J, leaving 17 bases between them. CDR1 is MGHDK, CDR2 SYGVNS, per germline. The CDR3 has 15 residues. The CDR3 DNA sequence: TGTGCCAGCAGTCCTACCCGGACATATAGCTACGAGCAGTACTTC. The encoded protein is CASSPTRTYSYEQYF.

The chain recombines TRBV30 with TRBJ1-2; 11 bases align to TRBD1. V was pared by 2 bases and J by 6 bases, with 2 bases of the junction left unmatched. The CDR3 contains 13 residues. Per the germline V gene, CDR1 is GTSNPN and CDR2 is SVGIG (reference sequence). The CDR3 reads CAWSRTGGDGYTF. Written as DNA, the CDR3 is TGTGCCTGGAGTAGGACAGGGGGCGATGGCTACACCTTC.

The J gene is TRBJ2-3, the V gene TRBV5-1; 14 bases are a match to TRBD2. This CDR3 is 17 amino acids long. With V trimmed by 3 bases and J by 5 bases, 8 bases remained unmatched. The germline V gene encodes CDR1 SGHRS and CDR2 YFSETQ. The CDR3 DNA reads TGCGCCAGCAGCTCGGGGACTAGCGGGAGAGGGGAAGATACGCAGTATTTT. This encodes CASSSGTSGRGEDTQYF. The complete variable domain, with remaining parts taken from reference TRBV5-1 and TRBJ2-3, reads KAGVTQTPRYLIKTRGQQVTLSCSPISGHRSVSWYQQTPGQGLQFLFEYFSETQRNKGNFPGRFSGRQFSNSRSEMNVSTLELGDSALYLCASSSGTSGRGEDTQYFGPGTRLTVL.

In this sample, this clone turned up a few times. The genes are TRBV6-5 and TRBJ2-3; 11 bases map to TRBD2. This CDR3 has 16 amino acids. The J segment lost 2 bases and the V segment lost 0 bases, leaving 1 base of the junction unmatched. Per the germline V gene, CDR1 is MNHEY and CDR2 is SVGAGI. The CDR3 region is CASSYSSGGATDTQYF. CDR3 bases: TGTGCCAGCAGTTACTCTAGCGGGGGGGCCACAGATACGCAGTATTTT.

This clone came up once. The rearrangement uses TRBV5-4 and TRBJ2-1; D gene ambiguous. The V gene lost 2 bases and the J gene lost 6 bases, with 6 bases spanning the gap. CDR1 is SGHNT and CDR2 is YYREEE in the germline V gene (reference sequence). This CDR3 contains 12 residues. The CDR3 region is CASSFYGNEQFF. The CDR3 DNA sequence: TGTGCCAGCAGCTTTTACGGCAATGAGCAGTTCTTC.